In this sample, the clone carrying this TCR beta chain turned up once. This table comes from immunoSEQ multiplex PCR, and its TCRdb copy is limited to in-frame clones, with some not included. Of around 41,000 clones in the sample, around 94% were seen once. This specimen belongs to a study of T cells in tuberculosis. Study at large: This South African cohort compared adolescents with or without latent tuberculosis against adults with active tuberculosis.

After removal of 2 bases from V and 6 bases from J, the junction contained 5 bases not matched to a gene. Per germline, CDR1 MNHEY and CDR2 SMNVEV (reference sequence). The CDR3 covers 16 residues. This TCR was recovered from a donor between 10 and 35 years old with latent tuberculosis or without tuberculosis infection. Some clones in this sample may be carry-over from other donors' samples. This chain connects TRBV27 to TRBJ2-1, with 12 bases aligning to TRBD2. Sequencing was carried out using PBMCs. CDR3: CASSLLAGGPGNEQFF. For the CDR3, the DNA is TGTGCCAGCAGTTTACTAGCGGGAGGGCCGGGCAATGAGCAGTTCTTC.